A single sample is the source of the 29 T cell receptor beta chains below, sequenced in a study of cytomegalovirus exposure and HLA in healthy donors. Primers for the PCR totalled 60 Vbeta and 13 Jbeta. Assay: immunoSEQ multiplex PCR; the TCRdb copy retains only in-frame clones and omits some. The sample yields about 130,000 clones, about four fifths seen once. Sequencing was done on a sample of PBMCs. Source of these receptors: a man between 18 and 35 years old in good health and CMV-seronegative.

As DNA, the CDR3 is TGTGCCAGCAGCTTGGACGGACAGCTCACCGGGGAGCTGTTTTTT. It is translated as CASSLDGQLTGELFF. The chain recombines TRBV5-6 with TRBJ2-2; D possibly corresponds to TRBD1 (6 bases). Germline V CDR1 and CDR2: SGHDT, YYEEEE. The CDR3 runs 15 residues. Trimming stripped 0 bases from V and 4 bases from J, with 10 bases between. The variable domain in full, with the rest retrieved from reference TRBV5-6 and TRBJ2-2, is DAGVTQSPTHLIKTRGQQVTLRCSPKSGHDTVSWYQQALGQGPQFIFQYYEEEERQRGNFPDRFSGHQFPNYSSELNVNALLLGDSALYLCASSLDGQLTGELFFGEGSRLTVL.

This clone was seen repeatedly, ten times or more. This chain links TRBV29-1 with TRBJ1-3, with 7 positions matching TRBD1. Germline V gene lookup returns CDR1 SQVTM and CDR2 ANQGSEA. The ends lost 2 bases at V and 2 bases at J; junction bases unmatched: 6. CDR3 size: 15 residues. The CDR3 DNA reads TGCAGCGTTGAAATAAACACAGGGGCTGGAAACACCATATATTTT. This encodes CSVEINTGAGNTIYF.

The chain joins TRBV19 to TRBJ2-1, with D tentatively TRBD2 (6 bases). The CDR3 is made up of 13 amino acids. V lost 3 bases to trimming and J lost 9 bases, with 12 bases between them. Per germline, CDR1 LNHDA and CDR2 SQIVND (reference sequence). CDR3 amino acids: CASSISTRGEQFF. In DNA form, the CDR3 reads TGTGCCAGTAGTATCTCGACTAGAGGTGAGCAGTTCTTC.

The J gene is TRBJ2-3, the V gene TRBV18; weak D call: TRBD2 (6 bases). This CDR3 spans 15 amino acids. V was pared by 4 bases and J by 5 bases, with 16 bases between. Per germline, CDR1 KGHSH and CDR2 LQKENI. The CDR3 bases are TGTGCCAGCTCACGCCGGGACTCCGCACAAGATACGCAGTATTTT. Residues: CASSRRDSAQDTQYF.

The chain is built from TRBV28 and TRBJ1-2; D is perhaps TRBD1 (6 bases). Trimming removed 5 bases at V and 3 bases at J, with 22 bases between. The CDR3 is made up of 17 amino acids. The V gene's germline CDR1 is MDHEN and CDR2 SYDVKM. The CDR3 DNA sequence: TGTGCCAGCAGTCCGTCCGCGGGGGGCGCGGGTGACTATGGCTACACCTTC. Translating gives CASSPSAGGAGDYGYTF.

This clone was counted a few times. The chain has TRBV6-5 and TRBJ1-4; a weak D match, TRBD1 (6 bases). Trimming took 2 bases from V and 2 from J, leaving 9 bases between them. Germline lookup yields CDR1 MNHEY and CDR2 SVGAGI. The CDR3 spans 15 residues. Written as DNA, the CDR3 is TGTGCCAGCAGTTACGGGGGACATACTAATGAAAAACTGTTTTTT. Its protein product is CASSYGGHTNEKLFF.

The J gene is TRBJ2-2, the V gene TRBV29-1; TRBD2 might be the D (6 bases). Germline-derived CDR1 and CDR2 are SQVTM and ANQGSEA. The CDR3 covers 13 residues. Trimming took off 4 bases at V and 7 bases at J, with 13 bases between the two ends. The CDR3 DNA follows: TGCAGCGTTGTTGTGGTGGAGGGCGGGGAGCTGTTTTTT. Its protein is CSVVVVEGGELFF.

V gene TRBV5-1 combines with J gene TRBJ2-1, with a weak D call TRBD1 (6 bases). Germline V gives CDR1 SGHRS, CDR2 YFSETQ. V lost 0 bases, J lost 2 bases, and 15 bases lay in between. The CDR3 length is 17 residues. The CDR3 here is CASSLAFSRGPYNEQFF. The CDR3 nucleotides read TGCGCCAGCAGCTTGGCATTCAGCAGGGGACCCTACAATGAGCAGTTCTTC. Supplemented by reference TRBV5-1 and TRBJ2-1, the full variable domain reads KAGVTQTPRYLIKTRGQQVTLSCSPISGHRSVSWYQQTPGQGLQFLFEYFSETQRNKGNFPGRFSGRQFSNSRSEMNVSTLELGDSALYLCASSLAFSRGPYNEQFFGPGTRLTVL.

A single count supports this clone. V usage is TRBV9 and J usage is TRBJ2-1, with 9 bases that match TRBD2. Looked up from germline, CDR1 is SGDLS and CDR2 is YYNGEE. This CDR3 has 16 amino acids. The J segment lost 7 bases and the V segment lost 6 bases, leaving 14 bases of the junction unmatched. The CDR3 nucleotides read TGTGCCAGCACAAAAAGTGGTAGCGGGAGTTTTAATGAGCAGTTCTTC. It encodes CASTKSGSGSFNEQFF.

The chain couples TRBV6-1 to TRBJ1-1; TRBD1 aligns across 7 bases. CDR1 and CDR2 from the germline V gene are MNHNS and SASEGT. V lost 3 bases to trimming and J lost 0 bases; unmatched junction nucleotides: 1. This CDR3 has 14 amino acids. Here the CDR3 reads CASSDRGMNTEAFF. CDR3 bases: TGTGCCAGCAGTGACAGGGGGATGAACACTGAAGCTTTCTTT.

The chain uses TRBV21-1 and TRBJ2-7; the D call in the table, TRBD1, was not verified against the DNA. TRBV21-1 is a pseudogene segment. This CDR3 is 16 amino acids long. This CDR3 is CASSKENRTICTEQYV. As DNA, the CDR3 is TGTGCCAGCAGCAAAGAAAACAGGACAATCTGCACCGAGCAGTACGTC.

The DNA of the CDR3 is TGTGCCTGGGGGGGGGCCGCGCTCTCTGGAAACACCATATATTTT. As protein: CAWGGAALSGNTIYF. The rearrangement links TRBV30 to TRBJ1-3, with D maybe TRBD1 (6 bases). Germline CDR1 reads GTSNPN; CDR2 reads SVGIG (reference sequence). The CDR3 contains 15 residues. Trimming took 5 bases from V and 0 from J, leaving 14 bases between them. The complete variable domain, with remaining parts taken from reference TRBV30 and TRBJ1-3, reads SQTIHQWPATLVQPVGSPLSLECTVEGTSNPNLYWYRQAAGRGLQLLFYSVGIGQISSEVPQNLSASRPQDRQFILSSKKLLLSDSGFYLCAWGGAALSGNTIYFGEGSWLTVV.

This chain's CDR3 is CASSAQGVGTDTQYF. In DNA form, the CDR3 reads TGCGCCAGCAGTGCCCAAGGGGTTGGGACAGATACGCAGTATTTT. J is TRBJ2-3 and V is TRBV10-1; TRBD1 might be the D (5 bases). Germline CDR1 reads WNHNN; CDR2 reads SYGVQD (reference sequence). The CDR3 extends over 15 amino acids. V was trimmed by 4 bases and J by 3 bases, leaving 14 bases between them.

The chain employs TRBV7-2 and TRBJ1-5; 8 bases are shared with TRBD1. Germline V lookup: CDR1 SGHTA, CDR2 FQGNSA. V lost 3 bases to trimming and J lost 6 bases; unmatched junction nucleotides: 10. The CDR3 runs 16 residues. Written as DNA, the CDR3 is TGTGCCAGCAGCTTCAGTCAGGGGGCAAGGGGTCAGCCCCAGCATTTT. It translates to CASSFSQGARGQPQHF.

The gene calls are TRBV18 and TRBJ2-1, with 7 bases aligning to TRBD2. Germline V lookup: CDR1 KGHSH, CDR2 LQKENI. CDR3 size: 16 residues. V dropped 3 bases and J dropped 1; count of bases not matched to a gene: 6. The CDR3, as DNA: TGTGCCAGCTCACCTTCCAGAGCGGGGTCCTACAATGAGCAGTTCTTC. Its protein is CASSPSRAGSYNEQFF.

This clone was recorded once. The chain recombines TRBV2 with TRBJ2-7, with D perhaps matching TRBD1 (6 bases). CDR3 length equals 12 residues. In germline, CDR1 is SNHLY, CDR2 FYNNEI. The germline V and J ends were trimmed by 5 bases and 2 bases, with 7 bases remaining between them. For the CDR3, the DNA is TGTGCCAGCAGTAGACAGGCCTACGAGCAGTACTTC. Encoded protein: CASSRQAYEQYF.

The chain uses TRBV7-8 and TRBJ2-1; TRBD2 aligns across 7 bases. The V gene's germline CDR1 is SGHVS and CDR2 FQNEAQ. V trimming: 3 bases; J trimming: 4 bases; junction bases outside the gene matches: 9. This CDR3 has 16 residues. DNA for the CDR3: TGTGCCAGCAGCTTTGGTGGCCTAGCGGCTTACAATGAGCAGTTCTTC. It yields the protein CASSFGGLAAYNEQFF.

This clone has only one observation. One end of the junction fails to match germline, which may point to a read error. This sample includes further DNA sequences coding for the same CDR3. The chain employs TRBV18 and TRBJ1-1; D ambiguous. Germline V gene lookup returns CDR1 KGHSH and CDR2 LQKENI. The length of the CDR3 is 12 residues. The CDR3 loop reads CASSPPVGEAFF. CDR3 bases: TGTGCCAGCTCACCACCGGTCGGTGAAGCCTTCTTT.

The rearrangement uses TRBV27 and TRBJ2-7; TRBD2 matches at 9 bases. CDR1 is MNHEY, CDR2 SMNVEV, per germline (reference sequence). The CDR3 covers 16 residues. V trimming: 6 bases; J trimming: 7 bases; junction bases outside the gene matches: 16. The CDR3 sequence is CASSSGGGALLREQYV. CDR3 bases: TGTGCCAGCAGCTCAGGCGGGGGGGCGCTTCTACGGGAGCAGTACGTC.

CDR3 sequence reads: CASSQSGTSLVQYF. The CDR3 DNA reads TGTGCCAGCAGTCAATCCGGGACTAGTTTAGTGCAGTACTTC. The V call is TRBV28, the J call TRBJ2-7, with 8 positions matching TRBD2. Trimming removed 5 bases from V and 9 bases from J; junction bases left unmatched: 12. Germline V lookup: CDR1 MDHEN, CDR2 SYDVKM. The CDR3 is 14 residues long.

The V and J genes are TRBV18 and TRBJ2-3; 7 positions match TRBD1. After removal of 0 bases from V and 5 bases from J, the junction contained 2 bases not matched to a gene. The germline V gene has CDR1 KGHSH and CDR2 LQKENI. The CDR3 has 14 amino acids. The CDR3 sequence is CASSPPPGGDTQYF. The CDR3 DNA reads TGTGCCAGCTCACCACCCCCAGGGGGAGATACGCAGTATTTT.

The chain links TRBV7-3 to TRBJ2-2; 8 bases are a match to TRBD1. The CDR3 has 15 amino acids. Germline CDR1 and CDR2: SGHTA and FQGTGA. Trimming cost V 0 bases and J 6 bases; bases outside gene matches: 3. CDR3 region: CASSLTPGGPGELFF. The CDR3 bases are TGTGCCAGCAGCTTAACCCCAGGGGGCCCCGGGGAGCTGTTTTTT.

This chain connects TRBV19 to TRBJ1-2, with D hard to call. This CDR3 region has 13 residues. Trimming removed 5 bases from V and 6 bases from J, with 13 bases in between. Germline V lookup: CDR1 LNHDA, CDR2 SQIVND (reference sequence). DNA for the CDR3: TGTGCCAGTAGTCCCGGCCGGGGAAATGGCTACACCTTC. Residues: CASSPGRGNGYTF. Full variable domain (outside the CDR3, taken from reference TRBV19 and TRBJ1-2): DGGITQSPKYLFRKEGQNVTLSCEQNLNHDAMYWYRQDPGQGLRLIYYSQIVNDFQKGDIAEGYSVSREKKESFPLTVTSAQKNPTAFYLCASSPGRGNGYTFGSGTRLTVV.

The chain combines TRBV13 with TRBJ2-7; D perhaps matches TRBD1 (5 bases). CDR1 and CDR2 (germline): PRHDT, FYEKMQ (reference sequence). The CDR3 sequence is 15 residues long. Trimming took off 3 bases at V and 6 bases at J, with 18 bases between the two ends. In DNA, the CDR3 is TGTGCCAGCAGCTTCCCCCAGGGCGGAGCCGGCGAGCAGTACTTC. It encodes CASSFPQGGAGEQYF.

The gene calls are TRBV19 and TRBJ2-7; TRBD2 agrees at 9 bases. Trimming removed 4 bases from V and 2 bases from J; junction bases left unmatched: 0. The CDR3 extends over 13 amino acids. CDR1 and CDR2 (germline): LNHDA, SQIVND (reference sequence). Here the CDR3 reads CASSTSGTYEQYF. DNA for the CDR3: TGTGCCAGTAGTACTAGCGGGACCTACGAGCAGTACTTC.

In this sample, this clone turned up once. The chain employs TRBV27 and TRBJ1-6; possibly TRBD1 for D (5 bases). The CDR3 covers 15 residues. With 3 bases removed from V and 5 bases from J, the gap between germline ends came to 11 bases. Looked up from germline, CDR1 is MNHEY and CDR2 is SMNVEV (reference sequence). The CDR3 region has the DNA TGTGCCAGCAGTTTCTACAGGAACGATAATTCACCCCTCCACTTT. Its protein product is CASSFYRNDNSPLHF.

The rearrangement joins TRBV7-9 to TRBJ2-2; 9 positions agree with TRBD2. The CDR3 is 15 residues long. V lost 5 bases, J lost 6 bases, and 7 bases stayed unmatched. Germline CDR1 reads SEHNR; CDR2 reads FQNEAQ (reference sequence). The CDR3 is CASSTGLAGPGELFF. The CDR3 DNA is TGTGCCAGCAGCACAGGCCTAGCGGGACCCGGGGAGCTGTTTTTT.

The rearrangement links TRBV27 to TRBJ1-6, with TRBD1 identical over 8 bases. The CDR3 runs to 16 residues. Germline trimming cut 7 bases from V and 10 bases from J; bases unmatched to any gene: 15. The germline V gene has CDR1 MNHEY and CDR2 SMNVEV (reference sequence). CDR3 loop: CASTLTGQGIGSPLHF. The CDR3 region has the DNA TGTGCCAGCACCCTAACAGGACAGGGAATTGGGTCACCCCTCCACTTT.

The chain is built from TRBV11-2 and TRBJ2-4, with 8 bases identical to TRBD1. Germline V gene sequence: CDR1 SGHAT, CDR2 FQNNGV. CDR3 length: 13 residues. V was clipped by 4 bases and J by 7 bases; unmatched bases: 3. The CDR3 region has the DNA TGTGCCAGCAGCTGGACAGGGATGAACATTCAGTACTTC. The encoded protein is CASSWTGMNIQYF.